This is a list of T cell receptor beta chains from one sample in a study of T-cell reconstitution after alpha-beta-depleted transplantation in children. TCRdb re-called the PCR reads with MiXCR, one entry per CDR3 protein. The repertoire holds hundreds of thousands of distinct CDR3 sequences, with under 15% as singletons. The sample was PBMCs, taken before TCRalphabeta/CD19-depleted stem cell transplant. These TCRs come from a girl under 10 years old with congenital amegakaryocytic thrombocytopenia, due to receive a stem cell transplant. Each CDR3 is given with its conserved first and last residue. Each record gives: V gene, D gene, J gene, clone size, CDR3 DNA, CDR3 protein. The D gene is left open where the match is weak. Clone size is stated in some rows and not others, as once, few, many or a class when expanded.

v_call: TRBV2; d_call: TRBD1; j_call: TRBJ1-1; clone_size: .; cdr3_nt: TGTGCCAGCAGGGAGACAGGGCGAGCTTTCTTT; cdr3_aa: CASRETGRAFF
v_call: TRBV12-3/TRBV12-4; d_call: TRBD1; j_call: TRBJ2-7; clone_size: few; cdr3_nt: TGTGCCAGCAGTTTATATTTGGGGCAGGGGGCCCCCCACGAGCAGTACTTC; cdr3_aa: CASSLYLGQGAPHEQYF
v_call: TRBV2; d_call: .; j_call: TRBJ2-3; clone_size: few; cdr3_nt: TGTGCCAGCAGTGAAGGGTATGGTATAGATACGCAGTATTTT; cdr3_aa: CASSEGYGIDTQYF
v_call: TRBV20-1; d_call: .; j_call: TRBJ1-2; clone_size: few; cdr3_nt: TGCAGTGCCGCGCTTCCAGGGTACAACTATGGCTACACCTTC; cdr3_aa: CSAALPGYNYGYTF
v_call: TRBV6-6; d_call: .; j_call: TRBJ2-7; clone_size: .; cdr3_nt: TGTGCCAGCAGAAACACAGGGCGGTACGAGCAGTACTTC; cdr3_aa: CASRNTGRYEQYF
v_call: TRBV7-6; d_call: .; j_call: TRBJ2-3; clone_size: .; cdr3_nt: TGTGCCAGCAGCTTAGGAGAAGACAGCACTCCAAGCACAGATACGCAGTATTTT; cdr3_aa: CASSLGEDSTPSTDTQYF
v_call: TRBV3-1; d_call: .; j_call: TRBJ2-2; clone_size: few; cdr3_nt: TGTGCCAGCAGCCAACTACCCTCGGACACCGGGGAGCTGTTTTTT; cdr3_aa: CASSQLPSDTGELFF
v_call: TRBV20-1; d_call: .; j_call: TRBJ1-6; clone_size: .; cdr3_nt: TGCAGTGCTAGAGGGACCTCGGGTCAGGGGTCTTCACCCCTCCACTTT; cdr3_aa: CSARGTSGQGSSPLHF
v_call: TRBV20-1; d_call: TRBD2; j_call: TRBJ2-3; clone_size: many; cdr3_nt: TGCAGTGCTAGTTTGACAGCGGGAGTCACAGATACGCAGTATTTT; cdr3_aa: CSASLTAGVTDTQYF
v_call: TRBV7-2; d_call: .; j_call: TRBJ1-6; clone_size: .; cdr3_nt: TGTGCCAGCAGCCACCTTTACAGCTCCTATAATTCACCCCTCCACTTT; cdr3_aa: CASSHLYSSYNSPLHF
v_call: TRBV5-1; d_call: .; j_call: TRBJ1-2; clone_size: few; cdr3_nt: TGCGCCAGCAGCTTGGGGCTCGAGAATCGGGGCTACACCTTC; cdr3_aa: CASSLGLENRGYTF
v_call: TRBV30; d_call: TRBD2; j_call: TRBJ2-7; clone_size: .; cdr3_nt: TGTGCCTGGGGAGCGGGAGGGCCCTTCGAGCAGTACTTC; cdr3_aa: CAWGAGGPFEQYF
v_call: TRBV15; d_call: TRBD1; j_call: TRBJ1-1; clone_size: .; cdr3_nt: TGTGCCACCAGCGGTACAGGGGCGTTCGCTGAAGCTTTCTTT; cdr3_aa: CATSGTGAFAEAFF
v_call: TRBV10-3; d_call: .; j_call: TRBJ2-5; clone_size: .; cdr3_nt: TGTGCCATCAGTGAACTAGCTATCGAGACCCAGTACTTC; cdr3_aa: CAISELAIETQYF
v_call: TRBV20-1; d_call: .; j_call: TRBJ2-1; clone_size: few; cdr3_nt: TGCAGTGCTATTACGCCCGGGGGCTACAATGAGCAGTTCTTC; cdr3_aa: CSAITPGGYNEQFF
v_call: TRBV11-2; d_call: TRBD2; j_call: TRBJ2-4; clone_size: .; cdr3_nt: TGTGCCAGCAGCACTGGGACTAGCGGGAGGGAAAACATTCAGTACTTC; cdr3_aa: CASSTGTSGRENIQYF
v_call: TRBV6-1; d_call: .; j_call: TRBJ2-4; clone_size: .; cdr3_nt: TGTGCCAGCAGTGGCCTCCCCATCGTCGGTTTCCCGGCCTTAGCCAAAAACATTCAGTACTTC; cdr3_aa: CASSGLPIVGFPALAKNIQYF
v_call: TRBV20-1; d_call: TRBD2; j_call: TRBJ2-1; clone_size: many; cdr3_nt: TGCAGTGCTAGAGATCTCCTAGCGGGGGACTACAATGAGCAGTTCTTC; cdr3_aa: CSARDLLAGDYNEQFF
v_call: TRBV12-3/TRBV12-4; d_call: TRBD2; j_call: TRBJ2-3; clone_size: many; cdr3_nt: TGTGCCAGCAGTTCCCCCTTAGCGGGAGGATCCACAGATACGCAGTATTTT; cdr3_aa: CASSSPLAGGSTDTQYF
v_call: TRBV11-1; d_call: .; j_call: TRBJ2-1; clone_size: .; cdr3_nt: TGTGCCAGCAGCCGGAAGACAGGGGTAAGGCTAGCGGGATCTAATGAGCAGTTCTTC; cdr3_aa: CASSRKTGVRLAGSNEQFF
v_call: TRBV20-1; d_call: .; j_call: TRBJ2-7; clone_size: many; cdr3_nt: TGCAGTGTCCCGACAGGAACGAACCCATACGAGCAGTACTTC; cdr3_aa: CSVPTGTNPYEQYF
v_call: TRBV5-5; d_call: .; j_call: TRBJ2-3; clone_size: .; cdr3_nt: TGTGCCAGCAGCTTTTGGGACGAACCTAGCACAGATACGCAGTATTTT; cdr3_aa: CASSFWDEPSTDTQYF
v_call: TRBV20-1; d_call: TRBD1; j_call: TRBJ2-5; clone_size: few; cdr3_nt: TGCAGTGCTATAGGGGGCTGGGGCCCCGACCAAGAGACCCAGTACTTC; cdr3_aa: CSAIGGWGPDQETQYF
v_call: TRBV24-1; d_call: .; j_call: TRBJ1-1; clone_size: .; cdr3_nt: TGTGCCACCAGTGACCCCGGCCAGGGCACGTACACTGAAGCTTTCTTT; cdr3_aa: CATSDPGQGTYTEAFF
v_call: TRBV7-9; d_call: .; j_call: TRBJ2-3; clone_size: .; cdr3_nt: TGTGCCAGCAGCCTTCGGAGTTTAGGGATCGGAGATACGCAGTATTTT; cdr3_aa: CASSLRSLGIGDTQYF
v_call: TRBV29-1; d_call: .; j_call: TRBJ2-7; clone_size: few; cdr3_nt: TGCAGCGTATCGGGCCTACCCTCCTACGAGCAGTACTTC; cdr3_aa: CSVSGLPSYEQYF
v_call: TRBV29-1; d_call: .; j_call: TRBJ2-5; clone_size: .; cdr3_nt: TGCAGCGTTGAATATGCTACATCCTATATCCAAGAGACCCAGTACTTC; cdr3_aa: CSVEYATSYIQETQYF
v_call: TRBV5-1; d_call: .; j_call: TRBJ2-3; clone_size: many; cdr3_nt: TGCGCCAGCAGCCTGACGGGTGGGAGCACAGATACGCAGTATTTT; cdr3_aa: CASSLTGGSTDTQYF
v_call: TRBV7-2; d_call: .; j_call: TRBJ2-3; clone_size: many; cdr3_nt: TGTGCCAGCAGCTCCCAATGGAGCACAGATACGCAGTATTTT; cdr3_aa: CASSSQWSTDTQYF
v_call: TRBV20-1; d_call: TRBD2; j_call: TRBJ2-1; clone_size: few; cdr3_nt: TGCAGTGCTAGATCCCCACTAGCGGGAGGACGAGACTCCTACAATGAGCAGTTCTTC; cdr3_aa: CSARSPLAGGRDSYNEQFF
v_call: TRBV12-3/TRBV12-4; d_call: TRBD1; j_call: TRBJ1-2; clone_size: few; cdr3_nt: TGTGCCAGCAGCCCGGGACAGGGGTCCTATGGCTACACCTTC; cdr3_aa: CASSPGQGSYGYTF
v_call: TRBV30; d_call: .; j_call: TRBJ1-1; clone_size: many; cdr3_nt: TGTGCCTGGAGTGTGTTGAGTTCGACTGAAGCTTTCTTT; cdr3_aa: CAWSVLSSTEAFF
v_call: TRBV7-2; d_call: .; j_call: TRBJ1-1; clone_size: many; cdr3_nt: TGTGCCAGCAGCACAGGGATTTGGGCGAACACTGAAGCTTTCTTT; cdr3_aa: CASSTGIWANTEAFF
v_call: TRBV12-3/TRBV12-4; d_call: .; j_call: TRBJ1-5; clone_size: few; cdr3_nt: TGTGCCAGCAGTCACGACAGTTCTCAGCAGCCCCAGCATTTT; cdr3_aa: CASSHDSSQQPQHF
v_call: TRBV12-3/TRBV12-4; d_call: .; j_call: TRBJ1-2; clone_size: many; cdr3_nt: TGTGCCAGCAGTTCACCGGGAGGGACAACTGGAACGGGCTACACCTTC; cdr3_aa: CASSSPGGTTGTGYTF
v_call: TRBV12-3/TRBV12-4; d_call: .; j_call: TRBJ2-1; clone_size: many; cdr3_nt: TGTGCCAGCAGTTTGAAGGTTAACAGGGAGGGACTCTACAATGAGCAGTTCTTC; cdr3_aa: CASSLKVNREGLYNEQFF
v_call: TRBV12-3/TRBV12-4; d_call: TRBD2; j_call: TRBJ2-3; clone_size: few; cdr3_nt: TGTGCCAGCAGTCCCCCGGGGGGGGTCTCCGGGGATACGCAGTATTTT; cdr3_aa: CASSPPGGVSGDTQYF
v_call: TRBV7-9; d_call: TRBD1; j_call: TRBJ2-7; clone_size: few; cdr3_nt: TGTGCCAGCAGCCCACAGGGGCAGGGTGGCGAGCAGTACTTC; cdr3_aa: CASSPQGQGGEQYF
v_call: TRBV28; d_call: .; j_call: TRBJ1-4; clone_size: .; cdr3_nt: TGTGCCAGCAGTACCCGGACAGCTCGAGCACCTGAAAAACTGTTTTTT; cdr3_aa: CASSTRTARAPEKLFF
v_call: TRBV20-1; d_call: .; j_call: TRBJ2-3; clone_size: few; cdr3_nt: TGCAGTGCTAGTAATTGGAGGGTACCACATCAAGATACGCAGTATTTT; cdr3_aa: CSASNWRVPHQDTQYF
v_call: TRBV12-3/TRBV12-4; d_call: .; j_call: TRBJ2-7; clone_size: .; cdr3_nt: TGTGCCAGCATGGTGAGGGGACCCTACGAGCAGTACTTC; cdr3_aa: CASMVRGPYEQYF
v_call: TRBV18; d_call: TRBD2; j_call: TRBJ2-7; clone_size: .; cdr3_nt: TGTGCCAGCTCACAATTGACTAGCGGGAGGAACGAGCAGTACTTC; cdr3_aa: CASSQLTSGRNEQYF
v_call: TRBV20-1; d_call: .; j_call: TRBJ2-2; clone_size: many; cdr3_nt: TGCAGTGCTAGAGATCACAACACCGGGGAGCTGTTTTTT; cdr3_aa: CSARDHNTGELFF
v_call: TRBV24-1; d_call: .; j_call: TRBJ2-5; clone_size: few; cdr3_nt: TGTGCCACCAGTGATTCTGAGGGGCCGGGAGAGACCCAGTACTTC; cdr3_aa: CATSDSEGPGETQYF
v_call: TRBV12-3/TRBV12-4; d_call: .; j_call: TRBJ1-2; clone_size: many; cdr3_nt: TGTGCCAGCTCTCAGGCGTCATATGGCTACACCTTC; cdr3_aa: CASSQASYGYTF
v_call: TRBV19; d_call: .; j_call: TRBJ1-1; clone_size: .; cdr3_nt: TGTGCCAGTATCCGGGAGACAGGTGGGAACACTGAAGCTTTCTTT; cdr3_aa: CASIRETGGNTEAFF
v_call: TRBV20-1; d_call: TRBD2; j_call: TRBJ2-7; clone_size: many; cdr3_nt: TGCAGTGCTAGACGCGACGCGGGAGAACCCGAGCAGTACTTC; cdr3_aa: CSARRDAGEPEQYF
v_call: TRBV18; d_call: .; j_call: TRBJ2-5; clone_size: few; cdr3_nt: TGTGCCAGCTCACCACCGAATTTGCAGTCCGCAGGGAGAGAGACCCAGTACTTC; cdr3_aa: CASSPPNLQSAGRETQYF
v_call: TRBV20-1; d_call: .; j_call: TRBJ2-1; clone_size: many; cdr3_nt: TGCAGTGCTAGAAATACCGTAGGTCGCTACAATGAGCAGTTCTTC; cdr3_aa: CSARNTVGRYNEQFF
v_call: TRBV5-1; d_call: .; j_call: TRBJ2-3; clone_size: few; cdr3_nt: TGCGCCAGCAGCCCCGACCAACCTAGCGGCACAGATACGCAGTATTTT; cdr3_aa: CASSPDQPSGTDTQYF
v_call: TRBV7-2; d_call: TRBD2; j_call: TRBJ2-3; clone_size: few; cdr3_nt: TGTGCCAGCAGCTTAGTCGGCGGGAGGGCCGGAGATACGCAGTATTTT; cdr3_aa: CASSLVGGRAGDTQYF
v_call: TRBV20-1; d_call: TRBD2; j_call: TRBJ2-1; clone_size: .; cdr3_nt: TGCAGTGCTAGGGGGGGGGCACTAGCGGGAGTAGATGAGCAGTTCTTC; cdr3_aa: CSARGGALAGVDEQFF